This TCR beta chain appears in the sequencing data of a study of CD8+ T cells in alopecia areata. Findings of the study overall: Unlike in mice, where it was clearer, TCR sharing across patients was less clear, possibly HLA-related. The study found that many expanded lesional clones persisted in scalp and blood during tofacitinib.

Documented treatment: oral pan-JAK inhibitor, 5-10 mg twice daily. The sequencing template was cDNA reverse transcribed from extracted RNA. Only in-frame clones appear in the TCRdb table, and some are missing; sequencing was by immunoSEQ multiplex PCR. The data show about 210,000 clones, less than 45% seen once. Only one count was recorded for this clone. As yet, its antigen is unknown. The germline V and J ends were trimmed by 3 bases and 2 bases, with 12 bases remaining between them. CDR3 length equals 14 residues. Germline V gives CDR1 SGHRS, CDR2 YFSETQ. The sequence derives from a human donor with alopecia areata. Sequencing used CD4+ T cells sorted from blood, obtained between weeks 36 and 40, from a patient treated with tofacitinib. The chain couples TRBV5-1 to TRBJ2-7; D is perhaps TRBD1 (6 bases). This CDR3 reads CASSWSRGAYEQYF. The DNA for the CDR3 is TGCGCCAGCAGCTGGAGCAGGGGAGCCTACGAGCAGTACTTC.